The source of this T cell receptor beta chain is a study of OX40 agonist ivuxolimab in advanced cancers. The overall study: Antecedent anti-PD-1, anti-PD-L1 or anti-CTLA-4 therapy was permissible, with roughly 40% having received some. Study-level points and caveats: Clonal expansion was seen in CD4+ and CD8+ blood T cells by week 6 at 0.1 to 3.0 mg/kg. Some nonresponders likewise displayed low normalized T-cell clonal expansion.

The length of the CDR3 is 14 residues. Germline loops: CDR1 SQVTM, CDR2 ANQGSEA. Germline trimming cut 8 bases from V and 2 bases from J; bases unmatched to any gene: 12. To note about this clone: What it binds is not known.

Method: immunoSEQ multiplex PCR; TCRdb's copy keeps in-frame clones and lacks some. The sample carries roughly 67,000 clones, about 84% recorded once. A history of autoimmune disease or systemic immunosuppression excluded patients. The V gene is TRBV29-1, the J gene TRBJ2-7; 7 bases map to TRBD2. Material: CD4+ or CD8+ T cells sorted from blood, obtained in a trial of the OX40 agonist ivuxolimab. The clonotype originates from an adult with an advanced solid tumor such as melanoma, head and neck, liver or kidney cancer. The CDR3 DNA is TGCAGCCCCGAGGTGTTAGCGGGCCCCTACGAGCAGTACTTC. Amino acids: CSPEVLAGPYEQYF.